The present T cell receptor (beta chain) was sequenced within a study of cytomegalovirus exposure and HLA in healthy donors. Overall study results and limits: Most of the TCR beta V segments (in an earlier analysis) were productive either about 87% or about 30% of the time. Among the CMV-associated chains, three were confirmed in vitro as specific for CMV antigens.

About this clone: Its antigen is unknown.

60 Vbeta and 13 Jbeta primers were used in PCR. Repertoires were generated with immunoSEQ multiplex PCR, while TCRdb's copy carries only in-frame clones and drops some. Among 140,000 or so clones listed, roughly 72% were seen once. This CDR3 has 15 residues. Germline CDR1 reads MGHRA; CDR2 reads YSYEKL. The sequenced sample consisted of PBMCs. The sequence came from a man aged 40-50 years in good health and CMV-seronegative. The chain has TRBV4-1 and TRBJ2-5, with 9 bases that match TRBD2. The J call could be wrong; TRBJ2-7 is a better fit for the DNA end. The DNA for the CDR3 is TGCGCCAGCCGGCAGCGGGAGGACTCTAACTACGAGCAGTACTTC. Amino acids: CASRQREDSNYEQYF.